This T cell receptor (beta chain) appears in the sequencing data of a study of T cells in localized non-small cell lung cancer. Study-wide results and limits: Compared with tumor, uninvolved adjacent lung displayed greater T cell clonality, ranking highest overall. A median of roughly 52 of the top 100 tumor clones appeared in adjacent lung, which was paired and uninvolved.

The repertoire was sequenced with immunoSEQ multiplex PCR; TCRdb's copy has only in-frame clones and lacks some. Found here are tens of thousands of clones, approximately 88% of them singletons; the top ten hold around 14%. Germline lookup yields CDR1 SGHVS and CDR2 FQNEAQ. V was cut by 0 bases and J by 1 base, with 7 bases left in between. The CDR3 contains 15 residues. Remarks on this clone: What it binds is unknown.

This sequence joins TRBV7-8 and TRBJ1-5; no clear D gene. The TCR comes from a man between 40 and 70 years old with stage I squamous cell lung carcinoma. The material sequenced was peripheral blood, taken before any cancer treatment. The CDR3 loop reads CASSLAINSNQPQHF. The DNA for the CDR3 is TGTGCCAGCAGCTTAGCTATCAACAGCAATCAGCCCCAGCATTTT.